The 2 T cell receptor beta chains given below trace back to one sample, sequenced in a study of T cell repertoires in cytomegalovirus infection. TCRdb used MiXCR to reprocess the reads, holding one entry per CDR3 protein. The table shows 480,000 or so distinct CDR3 sequences, with roughly 12% occurring only once. The sample comprised PBMCs. The receptors were gathered from a human donor in good health (CMV status not recorded). Some clones in this sample may be carry-over from other donors' samples.

This clonotype was recorded many times. The rearrangement links TRBV11-2 to TRBJ2-1; 10 bases are shared with TRBD1. Unmatched junction bases numbered 10, after V lost 6 bases and J lost 8 bases. The CDR3 is 15 amino acids. The germline CDR1 and CDR2 sequences are SGHAT and FQNNGV. CDR3 protein: CASRPGTGVFDEQFF. The CDR3 DNA follows: TGTGCCAGCAGGCCCGGGACAGGGGTCTTCGATGAGCAGTTCTTC.

This clonotype was counted ten times or more. The genes are TRBV6-2 or TRBV6-3 and TRBJ2-5; 7 nucleotides align to TRBD2. The CDR3 is 15 amino acids. The germline gives CDR1 MNHEY, CDR2 SVGEGT. The V segment lost 4 bases and the J segment 5 bases; nucleotides outside the gene matches: 10. The CDR3 nucleotides read TGTGCCAGCAGTTTTGGGAGGGCCCCAAGCGAGACCCAGTACTTC. The encoded protein is CASSFGRAPSETQYF.